This TCR beta chain was recorded in a study of blood T cell repertoires in COVID-19. V lost 10 bases to trimming and J lost 2 bases; unmatched junction nucleotides: 8. Germline assignment: CDR1 ENHRY and CDR2 SYGVKD. CDR3 length equals 14 residues. Study members were between about 18 and 100 years old and lived in 20 to 30 US regions. Sequencing used immunoSEQ multiplex PCR; TCRdb keeps in-frame clones, though not all of them. There are about 300,000 clones in the sample; 80% to 90% occur only once, and 8.5% to 12% lies in the top ten. The chain combines TRBV10-3 with TRBJ2-3, with 8 bases fitting TRBD2. The sequence was obtained from a woman under 30 who had recovered from COVID-19. Sequencing was performed on PBMCs or T cells enriched from blood (not recorded which). The CDR3: CATRSGGPTDTQYF. In nucleotides, the CDR3 is TGTGCCACCAGAAGCGGGGGCCCCACAGATACGCAGTATTTT.